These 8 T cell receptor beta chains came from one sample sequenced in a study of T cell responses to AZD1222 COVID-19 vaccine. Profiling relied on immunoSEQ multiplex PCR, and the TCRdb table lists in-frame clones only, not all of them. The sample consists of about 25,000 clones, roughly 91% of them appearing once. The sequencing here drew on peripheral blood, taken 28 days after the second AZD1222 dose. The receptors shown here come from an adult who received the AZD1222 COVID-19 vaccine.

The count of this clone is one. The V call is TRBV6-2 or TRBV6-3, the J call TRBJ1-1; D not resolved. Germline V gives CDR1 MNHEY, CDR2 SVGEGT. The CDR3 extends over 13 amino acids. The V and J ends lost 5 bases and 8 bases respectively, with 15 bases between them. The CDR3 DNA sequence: TGTGCCAGCAGTAGAGATCACTGGACCGAAGCTTTCTTT. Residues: CASSRDHWTEAFF.

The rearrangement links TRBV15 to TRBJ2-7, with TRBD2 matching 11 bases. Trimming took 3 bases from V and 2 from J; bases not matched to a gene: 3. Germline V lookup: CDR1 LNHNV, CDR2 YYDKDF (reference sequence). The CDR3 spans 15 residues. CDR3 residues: CATSRGTSGPYEQYF. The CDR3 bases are TGTGCCACCAGCAGGGGGACTAGCGGACCCTACGAGCAGTACTTC.

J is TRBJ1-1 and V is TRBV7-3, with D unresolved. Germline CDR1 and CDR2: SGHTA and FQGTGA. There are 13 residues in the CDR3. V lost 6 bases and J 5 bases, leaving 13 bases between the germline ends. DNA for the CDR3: TGTGCCAGCAGTCGAGGGTGGGATACTGAAGCTTTCTTT. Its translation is CASSRGWDTEAFF.

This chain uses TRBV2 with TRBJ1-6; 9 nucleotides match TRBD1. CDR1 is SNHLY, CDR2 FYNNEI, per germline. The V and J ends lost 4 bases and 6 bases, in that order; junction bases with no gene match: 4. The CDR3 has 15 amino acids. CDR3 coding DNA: TGTGCCAGCAGTGTCAGGACAGGGGTTAATTCACCCCTCCACTTT. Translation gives CASSVRTGVNSPLHF.

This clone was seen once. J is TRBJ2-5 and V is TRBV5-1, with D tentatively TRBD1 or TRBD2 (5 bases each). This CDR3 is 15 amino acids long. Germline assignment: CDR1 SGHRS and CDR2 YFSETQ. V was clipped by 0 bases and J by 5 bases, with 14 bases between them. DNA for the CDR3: TGCGCCAGCAGCTTGGCCGGGACGGCTGGCGAGACCCAGTACTTC. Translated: CASSLAGTAGETQYF.

CDR3 bases: TGCAGCGTTAGGACAGGGAGAAACACTGAAGCTTTCTTT. Translation: CSVRTGRNTEAFF. The chain employs TRBV29-1 and TRBJ1-1; 8 bases line up with TRBD1. This CDR3 has 13 amino acids. Germline trimming cut 5 bases from V and 2 bases from J; bases unmatched to any gene: 4. The germline gives CDR1 SQVTM, CDR2 ANQGSEA.

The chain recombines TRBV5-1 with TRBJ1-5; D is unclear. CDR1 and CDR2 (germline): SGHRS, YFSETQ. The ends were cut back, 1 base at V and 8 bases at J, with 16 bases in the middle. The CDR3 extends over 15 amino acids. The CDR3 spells CASSLTGRIIEPQHF. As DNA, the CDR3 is TGCGCCAGCAGCTTGACCGGCAGAATAATCGAGCCCCAGCATTTT.

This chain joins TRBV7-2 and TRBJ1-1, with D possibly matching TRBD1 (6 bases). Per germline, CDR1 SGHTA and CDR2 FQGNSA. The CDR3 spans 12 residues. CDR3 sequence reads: CAAQGMNTEAFF. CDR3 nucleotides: TGTGCAGCTCAGGGGATGAACACTGAAGCTTTCTTT.